This T cell receptor beta chain derives from a study of T cell repertoires in cytomegalovirus infection. On the study more broadly: Selected CMV epitopes included recently identified HLA-C-restricted ones as well as well-studied HLA-B-restricted ones.

TCRdb called the reads again in MiXCR, with one record for every CDR3 protein. The data show 650,000 to 850,000 distinct CDR3 sequences, almost 30% seen once. Study findings and constraints: What dominated the ex vivo response were HLA-C-restricted CMV-specific TCR beta clonotypes.

Concerning this clonotype: The target antigen is unknown.

This receptor was obtained from a human donor in good health (CMV status not recorded). Some clones in this sample may be carry-over from other donors' samples. The starting material was cultured CD8+ T cells from PBMCs, obtained from culture after CMV antigen stimulation.

The CDR3 coding sequence is TGTGCCAGTAGAGTAGCGGGGGGTCTCTACAATGAGCAGTTCTTC. This codes for CASRVAGGLYNEQFF. V and J are TRBV19 and TRBJ2-1; 10 bases line up with TRBD2. The CDR3 length is 15 residues. Trimming removed 6 bases from V and 3 bases from J; junction bases left unmatched: 5. CDR1 is LNHDA, CDR2 SQIVND, per germline (reference sequence).